These 13 T cell receptor beta chains came from one sample sequenced in a study of Ad26.COV2.S vaccination and SARS-CoV-2 variants (dated by TCRdb to about 2021). The treatment or condition label corresponds to: some 20 received Ad26.COV2.S at low or high dose, single or two shots; roughly five received placebo; per-sample allocation not given. For vaccine and placebo recipients, the sequenced repertoires came from samples collected on day 63 after the first injection. Receptors were amplified or captured by the immunoSEQ multiplex PCR assay. What TCRdb holds here is the immuneACCESS table cut down to in-frame rearrangements. Part of the clones is not present; checked against another copy, under half of the missing clones reflect an unresolved V gene, and the others are unexplained. The sample table holds roughly 510,000 clones, of which approximately 90% were seen once. Of the sample, around 13% is held by the ten largest clones.

The sequencing here drew on peripheral blood, taken in a trial of Ad26.COV2.S vaccine versus placebo. The source is a person aged 18-65 years who received the Ad26.COV2.S COVID-19 vaccine or a placebo.

The chain recombines TRBV9 with TRBJ1-2; no clear D. Germline V CDR1 and CDR2: SGDLS, YYNGEE. The CDR3 totals 13 residues. Deletions cut 3 bases from V and 12 bases from J, with 18 bases between. The CDR3 bases are TGTGCCAGCAGCGCATTACCGGAGGGCCTTCACACCTTC. Its protein is CASSALPEGLHTF.

The chain is built from TRBV2 and TRBJ2-3; 13 nucleotides match TRBD2. The germline V gene encodes CDR1 SNHLY and CDR2 FYNNEI. The CDR3 loop spans 15 amino acids. Trimming at V came to 6 bases and at J to 2 bases, leaving 2 bases not matched to a gene. CDR3 amino acids: CASSGTSGNTDTQYF. The CDR3 DNA follows: TGTGCCAGCAGCGGGACTAGCGGGAACACAGATACGCAGTATTTT.

This clone was counted between two and nine times. The chain is built from TRBV24-1 and TRBJ1-2, with D possibly matching TRBD1 (6 bases). This CDR3 has 13 amino acids. Germline CDR1 KGHDR, CDR2 SFDVKD. Trimming left V 1 base short and J 6 bases short, with 8 bases between. The CDR3 protein is CATSDLRDNGYTF. CDR3 nucleotides: TGTGCCACCAGTGATTTAAGGGACAATGGCTACACCTTC.

The gene calls are TRBV24-1 and TRBJ2-5; D not resolved. With 4 bases removed from V and 0 bases from J, the gap between germline ends came to 5 bases. There are 13 residues in the CDR3. CDR1 and CDR2 (germline): KGHDR, SFDVKD. This chain's CDR3 is CATSEPNQETQYF. CDR3 DNA sequence: TGTGCCACCAGTGAACCAAACCAAGAGACCCAGTACTTC.

The sample holds a few counts of this clone. The chain is built from TRBV6-5 and TRBJ1-1; D remains unclear. V was trimmed by 5 bases and J by 3 bases, leaving 13 bases between them. This CDR3 has 14 amino acids. Germline lookup yields CDR1 MNHEY and CDR2 SVGAGI. The CDR3 sequence is CASSRVGSDTEAFF. The CDR3 DNA follows: TGTGCCAGCAGTCGGGTGGGTTCGGACACTGAAGCTTTCTTT.

This clone was detected only a few times. V is TRBV5-8 and J is TRBJ2-3; 11 nucleotides match TRBD2. The CDR3 runs 18 residues. Germline V lookup: CDR1 SGHTS, CDR2 YDEGEE. V lost 2 bases to trimming and J lost 6 bases; unmatched junction nucleotides: 14. The CDR3 bases are TGTGCCAGCAGCTTCGGACTAGCGGGCGCCCTAACCCGGGATACGCAGTATTTT. Amino acid sequence: CASSFGLAGALTRDTQYF.

CDR3 protein: CASSVTAGSTDTQYF. The CDR3 DNA reads as TGTGCCAGCAGCGTAACCGCTGGGAGCACAGATACGCAGTATTTT. This chain uses TRBV9 with TRBJ2-3, with unresolved D. The CDR3 has 15 amino acids. Per the germline V gene, CDR1 is SGDLS and CDR2 is YYNGEE. V was pared by 1 base and J by 0 bases, with 9 bases between.

The V gene is TRBV14, the J gene TRBJ1-1; no definite D call. The germline V and J ends were trimmed by 3 bases and 5 bases, with 25 bases remaining between them. Germline CDR1 is SGHDN and CDR2 is FVKESK. This CDR3 is built from 18 residues. DNA of the CDR3: TGTGCCAGCAGCCAGTACGGCCTAGGACCGGGTTCGAGGACTGAAGCTTTCTTT. Amino acids: CASSQYGLGPGSRTEAFF.

This clone was observed a handful of times. The chain recombines TRBV6-5 with TRBJ1-1, with D unclear. Per germline, CDR1 MNHEY and CDR2 SVGAGI. Trimming removed 2 bases at V and 10 bases at J, with 8 bases between. This CDR3 is 11 amino acids long. The CDR3 coding sequence is TGTGCCAGCAGTTACGTGGGCGCAGCTTTCTTT. Its translation: CASSYVGAAFF.

The chain employs TRBV4-2 and TRBJ2-5; TRBD1 matches at 11 bases. The CDR3 is 14 amino acids. Germline V gene sequence: CDR1 LGHNA, CDR2 YNFKEQ. Losses at the gene ends were 5 bases for V and 3 bases for J; bases not matched to a gene: 2. This CDR3 reads CASSSGQGEETQYF. The DNA of the CDR3 is TGTGCCAGCAGCTCGGGACAGGGGGAAGAGACCCAGTACTTC.

The V gene is TRBV19, the J gene TRBJ2-1; perhaps TRBD2 as D (5 bases). V gave up 4 bases and J gave up 5 bases, with 9 bases separating them. Germline V gene sequence: CDR1 LNHDA, CDR2 SQIVND (reference sequence). The CDR3 spans 13 residues. The CDR3 coding sequence is TGTGCCAGTAGTACCGGGAACAACAATGAGCAGTTCTTC. This encodes CASSTGNNNEQFF.

The rearrangement uses TRBV2 and TRBJ2-7, with a weak D call TRBD1 (6 bases). This CDR3 region has 12 residues. CDR1 SNHLY and CDR2 FYNNEI come from the germline V gene. Trimming stripped 6 bases from V and 3 bases from J, with 9 bases between. The CDR3 coding sequence is TGTGCCAGCAGCTTGGACAGCTACGAGCAGTACTTC. As protein: CASSLDSYEQYF.

The table lists this clone with a count of one. V is TRBV7-2 and J is TRBJ2-2, with D tentatively TRBD2 (6 bases). This CDR3 has 16 residues. The V gene's germline CDR1 is SGHTA and CDR2 FQGNSA. V was clipped by 4 bases and J by 5 bases, with 17 bases between them. CDR3 loop: CASSSLARDRTGELFF. The CDR3 DNA reads as TGTGCCAGCAGCTCCCTAGCGCGGGATCGTACCGGGGAGCTGTTTTTT.